Presented here are 30 T cell receptor beta chains from one specimen sequenced in a study of T-cell reconstitution after alpha-beta-depleted transplantation in children. Unique molecular identifiers featured in how the TCRbeta library was prepared. MiXCR, applied by TCRdb to the PCR reads, yields one record per CDR3 protein. Counted here are approximately 520,000 distinct CDR3 sequences, roughly an eighth occurring once; the ten biggest clones make up 14%. The source was PBMCs, mostly from graft donor cells, collected 180 days after TCRalphabeta/CD19-depleted stem cell transplant. The receptors originated from a female patient under 10 years old who had a stem cell transplant for aplastic anemia, so the T cells may come from the graft donor.

This clonotype was observed at least ten times. This rearrangement joins TRBV5-8 to TRBJ2-2; D gene uncertain. Trimming shortened V by 4 bases and J by 5 bases, and 9 bases separated the two germline ends. This CDR3 is 13 amino acids long. The germline V gene has CDR1 SGHTS and CDR2 YDEGEE. CDR3 loop: CASSPVGTGELFF. The CDR3 DNA is TGTGCCAGCAGCCCCGTCGGAACCGGGGAGCTGTTTTTT.

This clonotype was seen many times. The chain is built from TRBV28 and TRBJ1-2; D possibly corresponds to TRBD1 (6 bases). CDR3 length: 14 amino acids. Per the germline V gene, CDR1 is MDHEN and CDR2 is SYDVKM. Trimming took off 0 bases at V and 6 bases at J, with 11 bases between the two ends. CDR3 loop: CASSLWGHPDGYTF. CDR3 bases: TGTGCCAGCAGTTTATGGGGACATCCGGATGGCTACACCTTC.

The chain combines TRBV5-1 with TRBJ1-1; D is perhaps TRBD1 (6 bases). The CDR3 is 15 residues long. Trimming took off 3 bases at V and 0 bases at J, with 12 bases between the two ends. Looked up from germline, CDR1 is SGHRS and CDR2 is YFSETQ. This chain's CDR3 is CASSWTADMNTEAFF. CDR3 DNA: TGCGCCAGCAGCTGGACAGCAGACATGAACACTGAAGCTTTCTTT.

The CDR3 DNA reads TGTGCCAGCATCTCGGCTGGGACGCAGTATTTT. Its translation: CASISAGTQYF. The V and J genes are TRBV7-8 and TRBJ2-3; D not certain. The germline V gene encodes CDR1 SGHVS and CDR2 FQNEAQ. V gave up 7 bases and J gave up 9 bases, with 11 bases separating them. The CDR3 contains 11 residues.

V and J are TRBV20-1 and TRBJ2-3; 8 bases are a match to TRBD2. J lost 3 bases, V lost 0 bases, and 8 bases had no gene match. The CDR3 length is 16 residues. CDR1 DFQATT and CDR2 SNEGSKA come from the germline V gene (reference sequence). CDR3 loop: CSARDGVSGVTDTQYF. For the CDR3, the DNA is TGCAGTGCTAGAGACGGTGTTAGCGGGGTTACAGATACGCAGTATTTT.

The rearrangement links TRBV18 to TRBJ1-6; a possible D gene is TRBD1 (6 bases). CDR1 is KGHSH and CDR2 is LQKENI in the germline V gene. V lost 2 bases and J lost 5, with 13 bases in between. There are 16 residues in the CDR3. CDR3: CASSPFSDRDNSPLHF. The CDR3 DNA sequence: TGTGCCAGCTCACCATTTTCGGACAGAGATAATTCACCCCTCCACTTT.

This clonotype was detected ten times or more. The chain carries TRBV12-3 or TRBV12-4 and TRBJ2-1; D may match TRBD1 or TRBD2 (5 bases each). The CDR3 sequence is 16 residues long. The V and J ends lost 6 bases and 2 bases respectively, with 17 bases between them. The CDR3 nucleotides are TGTGCCAGCAGCCCCACCGGGACCCCAACCTACAATGAGCAGTTCTTC. It is translated as CASSPTGTPTYNEQFF.

CDR3 in DNA: TGTGCCAGCAGCCCCGTAGAGGGCCACGAGCAGTACGTC. It encodes CASSPVEGHEQYV. This chain joins TRBV5-6 and TRBJ2-7; a possible D gene is TRBD2 (5 bases). The CDR3 totals 13 residues. Trimming took 4 bases from V and 5 from J, leaving 13 bases between them. Germline V CDR1 and CDR2: SGHDT, YYEEEE.

This chain connects TRBV12-3 or TRBV12-4 to TRBJ2-2, with 7 bases that match TRBD1. The V gene end was trimmed by 6 bases and the J gene end by 7 bases; junction bases not matched to a gene: 5. The CDR3 extends over 13 amino acids. CDR3 sequence reads: CASRTGVIGELFF. In DNA, the CDR3 is TGTGCCAGCAGAACAGGGGTGATCGGGGAGCTGTTTTTT.

The V gene is TRBV29-1, the J gene TRBJ2-6, with a possible D match to TRBD1 (6 bases). The CDR3 is 15 residues long. Germline V lookup: CDR1 SQVTM, CDR2 ANQGSEA. V was cut by 5 bases and J by 2 bases, with 13 bases left in between. The CDR3 protein is CSVPTGSTGANVLTF. As DNA, the CDR3 is TGCAGCGTTCCTACAGGGAGCACTGGGGCCAACGTCCTGACTTTC.

This clonotype was picked up many times. The chain recombines TRBV5-1 with TRBJ2-1; TRBD2 matches at 9 bases. The trim removed 4 bases at V and 7 bases at J, leaving 15 bases unmatched. This CDR3 is built from 17 residues. Per the germline V gene, CDR1 is SGHRS and CDR2 is YFSETQ. This CDR3 is CASSLTSAGGPLNEQFF. DNA for the CDR3: TGCGCCAGCAGCCTTACGAGTGCGGGAGGGCCTTTGAATGAGCAGTTCTTC.

This clonotype showed up just a few times. This chain connects TRBV7-8 to TRBJ2-2; perhaps TRBD1 as D (6 bases). V dropped 6 bases and J dropped 0 bases, with 11 bases sitting between them. The CDR3 totals 15 residues. CDR1 SGHVS and CDR2 FQNEAQ come from the germline V gene. The CDR3 region is CASSWQGTNTGELFF. Here the CDR3 DNA reads TGTGCCAGCAGTTGGCAGGGGACGAACACCGGGGAGCTGTTTTTT.

This clonotype has a handful of counts. The J gene is TRBJ2-7, the V gene TRBV29-1; D unclear. Looked up from germline, CDR1 is SQVTM and CDR2 is ANQGSEA. This CDR3 region has 11 residues. V lost 4 bases and J lost 6, with 10 bases in between. The CDR3 nucleotides are TGCAGCGTTGTTAGGGCAGGCGAGCAGTACGTC. Amino acids: CSVVRAGEQYV.

The chain couples TRBV20-1 to TRBJ2-3; 8 nucleotides match TRBD2. The CDR3 has 15 amino acids. Unmatched junction bases numbered 10, after V lost 6 bases and J lost 2 bases. CDR1 and CDR2 (germline): DFQATT, SNEGSKA (reference sequence). The CDR3 DNA sequence: TGCAGTGCGGGAAGGTCGGGACTAGACACAGATACGCAGTATTTT. This encodes CSAGRSGLDTDTQYF.

This clonotype is a singleton in its sample. The CDR3 nucleotides read TGTGCCAGCAGTTACTCTGGACTAGCGGGATTGAGGGAGCAGTACGTC. It encodes CASSYSGLAGLREQYV. V is TRBV6-2 or TRBV6-3 and J is TRBJ2-7; 12 bases align to TRBD2. Germline V CDR1 and CDR2: MNHEY, SVGEGT. The CDR3 runs to 16 residues. V lost 0 bases, J lost 7 bases, and 7 bases stayed unmatched.

Only a few counts were recorded for this clonotype. V and J are TRBV27 and TRBJ2-3; D possibly corresponds to TRBD1 (5 bases). Germline V gene lookup returns CDR1 MNHEY and CDR2 SMNVEV (reference sequence). CDR3 length equals 13 residues. Trimming stripped 7 bases from V and 3 bases from J, with 11 bases between. The CDR3 loop reads CASNQAGTDTQYF. CDR3 bases: TGTGCCAGCAACCAGGCAGGGACAGATACGCAGTATTTT.

This clonotype was counted a few times. This rearrangement joins TRBV3-1 to TRBJ2-5; a possible D gene is TRBD1 (5 bases). Germline CDR1 reads LGHDT; CDR2 reads YNNKEL (reference sequence). The CDR3 has 15 residues. V dropped 3 bases and J dropped 4 bases, with 15 bases sitting between them. CDR3 amino acids: CASSQSGRLLETQYF. The CDR3 coding sequence is TGTGCCAGCAGCCAGTCAGGGCGGCTTTTAGAGACCCAGTACTTC.

To note about this clonotype: This clone may be a read error of a much larger clone one base away. This chain joins TRBV29-1 and TRBJ2-5; possibly TRBD2 for D (6 bases). V shed 2 bases and J shed 5 bases, with 21 bases lying between them. Per germline, CDR1 SQVTM and CDR2 ANQGSEA. This CDR3 is 16 amino acids long. The DNA of the CDR3 is TGCAGCGTTGAATCCCCGGGGGTTGGCCTTAGCGAGACCCAGTACTTC. Amino acids: CSVESPGVGLSETQYF.

This clonotype was recorded at least ten times. The chain joins TRBV20-1 to TRBJ2-7; D may be TRBD1 (6 bases). Germline CDR1 reads DFQATT; CDR2 reads SNEGSKA (reference sequence). The length of the CDR3 is 14 residues. Trimming shortened V by 2 bases and J by 3 bases, and 14 bases separated the two germline ends. The CDR3 loop is CSARLAGTSYEQYF. The CDR3 bases are TGCAGTGCTAGATTAGCCGGGACAAGCTACGAGCAGTACTTC.

The rearrangement uses TRBV11-2 and TRBJ2-3; 10 bases are a match to TRBD1. Germline CDR1 and CDR2: SGHAT and FQNNGV. Trimming cost V 6 bases and J 1 base; bases outside gene matches: 10. The CDR3 contains 17 residues. The CDR3 sequence: CASRATPGTGGTDTQYF. In DNA form, the CDR3 reads TGTGCCAGCAGAGCTACTCCCGGGACAGGGGGCACAGATACGCAGTATTTT.

The genes are TRBV4-1 and TRBJ2-1; D might be TRBD2 (5 bases). The CDR3 totals 19 residues. The germline V and J ends were trimmed by 2 bases and 4 bases, with 24 bases remaining between them. From germline, CDR1 is MGHRA and CDR2 YSYEKL. CDR3 residues: CASSQRSRADPVLYNEQFF. The CDR3 DNA follows: TGCGCCAGCAGCCAACGCTCGCGGGCGGACCCTGTTCTGTACAATGAGCAGTTCTTC.

This clonotype was counted only a few times. The V gene is TRBV12-3 or TRBV12-4, the J gene TRBJ2-2; 10 nucleotides line up with TRBD2. The CDR3 runs 14 residues. V trimming: 6 bases; J trimming: 4 bases; junction bases outside the gene matches: 2. CDR3 sequence (DNA): TGTGCCAGCAGAGGGACTAGCGCCACCGGGGAGCTGTTTTTT. Translation: CASRGTSATGELFF.

The chain carries TRBV6-2 or TRBV6-3 and TRBJ1-5, with a weak D call TRBD1 (5 bases). CDR3 length: 13 residues. Germline V lookup: CDR1 MNHEY, CDR2 SVGEGT. The V end was cut by 5 bases, the J end by 6 bases, with 11 bases between. The DNA for the CDR3 is TGTGCCAGCAGTCCAGGGTGGCCTCAGCCCCAGCATTTT. Encoded protein: CASSPGWPQPQHF.

This clonotype has only a few counts. J is TRBJ2-1 and V is TRBV19; 10 bases match TRBD2. Germline CDR1 reads LNHDA; CDR2 reads SQIVND (reference sequence). Trimming at V came to 2 bases and at J to 2 bases, leaving 3 bases not matched to a gene. This CDR3 region has 16 residues. CDR3 residues: CASSIRLAGAYNEQFF. CDR3 nucleotide sequence: TGTGCCAGTAGTATACGGCTAGCGGGAGCCTACAATGAGCAGTTCTTC.

The V gene is TRBV24-1, the J gene TRBJ1-2; D gene unclear. Germline values: CDR1 KGHDR, CDR2 SFDVKD. The CDR3 loop spans 11 amino acids. V lost 6 bases and J lost 3, with 4 bases in between. The CDR3, as DNA: TGTGCCACCAGTTCAGACTATGGCTACACCTTC. Its protein product is CATSSDYGYTF.

This clonotype was seen only a few times. This rearrangement joins TRBV5-5 to TRBJ2-2, with 9 bases fitting TRBD1. From germline, CDR1 is SGHKS and CDR2 YYEKEE (reference sequence). J lost 4 bases, V lost 0 bases, and 10 bases had no gene match. The CDR3 is 18 amino acids. The CDR3 DNA reads as TGTGCCAGCAGCTTGGACCCGGGACAGGGAGAGGGCACCGGGGAGCTGTTTTTT. Amino acid sequence: CASSLDPGQGEGTGELFF.

This clonotype was seen only a few times. J is TRBJ1-2 and V is TRBV30; 11 nucleotides align to TRBD1. The CDR3 is 14 residues long. From germline, CDR1 is GTSNPN and CDR2 SVGIG (reference sequence). The V segment lost 8 bases and the J segment 5 bases; nucleotides outside the gene matches: 10. The CDR3 loop reads CALNTGTGGYGYTF. CDR3 in DNA: TGTGCCCTAAACACCGGGACAGGGGGATATGGCTACACCTTC. Together with reference TRBV30 and TRBJ1-2, the CDR3 gives the full variable domain: SQTIHQWPATLVQPVGSPLSLECTVEGTSNPNLYWYRQAAGRGLQLLFYSVGIGQISSEVPQNLSASRPQDRQFILSSKKLLLSDSGFYLCALNTGTGGYGYTFGSGTRLTVV.

The chain employs TRBV6-2 or TRBV6-3 and TRBJ1-5; D is ambiguous. Deletions cut 5 bases from V and 10 bases from J, with 9 bases between. Germline V gene sequence: CDR1 MNHEY, CDR2 SVGEGT. The CDR3 runs to 11 residues. The CDR3 protein is CASSPGTPQHF. The CDR3 bases are TGTGCCAGCAGTCCCGGTACCCCCCAGCATTTT.

This clonotype was counted a few times. The chain combines TRBV28 with TRBJ2-7; D is uncertain. The CDR3 sequence is 15 residues long. CDR1 and CDR2 (germline): MDHEN, SYDVKM. V shed 4 bases and J shed 4 bases, with 17 bases lying between them. DNA for the CDR3: TGTGCCAGCAGTTCCCCCGCGGCTAAGAGGTACGAGCAGTACTTC. It specifies CASSSPAAKRYEQYF.

This clonotype was seen ten or more times. The chain carries TRBV4-1 and TRBJ2-1; 10 bases match TRBD1. V trimming: 4 bases; J trimming: 2 bases; junction bases outside the gene matches: 8. This CDR3 has 17 amino acids. In germline, CDR1 is MGHRA, CDR2 YSYEKL. The CDR3 DNA reads TGCGCCAGCAGCCCCTCCCGGGACAGGGGACCCTACAATGAGCAGTTCTTC. Translated, it gives CASSPSRDRGPYNEQFF.